This T cell receptor beta chain was sequenced in a study of blood T cell repertoires in COVID-19. Study-level background: The United States, Italy and Spain supplied acute and convalescent COVID-19 samples.

The germline gives CDR1 MNHEY, CDR2 SMNVEV (reference sequence). The CDR3 contains 14 residues. Germline trimming cut 6 bases from V and 8 bases from J; bases unmatched to any gene: 9. Profiled with immunoSEQ multiplex PCR; TCRdb holds only in-frame clones, not every one. The data contain approximately 210,000 clones, about nine tenths of them singletons. The sequencing input was PBMCs or T cells enriched from blood (not recorded which). This sequence was found in a man aged 25-45 years in a cohort exposed to, infected with or recovered from COVID-19 (not recorded which). The chain has TRBV27 and TRBJ2-1; TRBD1 matches 8 bases. DNA for the CDR3: TGTGCCAGCAGGAAGACAGGGGCCGGGGATGAGCAGTTCTTC. It encodes CASRKTGAGDEQFF.